The clone carrying this T cell receptor (beta chain) was found once. The data stem from a study of blood T cell repertoires in COVID-19. Study-wide context: Material from acute and convalescent COVID-19 was sourced from the United States, Italy and Spain. Sources were T cells, B-cell-depleted T cells, or PBMCs; the material itself was cDNA or gDNA.

The CDR3 loop spans 12 amino acids. V was shortened by 5 bases and J by 8 bases, with 11 bases between the two germline ends. Per germline, CDR1 SEHNR and CDR2 FQNEAQ (reference sequence). TCRdb's table, derived via immunoSEQ multiplex PCR, lists solely in-frame clones and lacks some. This sample yields under 90,000 clones, of which roughly 76% are seen a single time; 16% belongs to the top ten. The chain recombines TRBV7-9 with TRBJ2-3; D is unresolved. The sequence came from a woman aged 80 or over with active or convalescent COVID-19. The sequencing input was peripheral blood. The CDR3 spells CASSLVFGTQYF. Here the CDR3 DNA reads TGTGCCAGCAGCCTGGTTTTCGGTACGCAGTATTTT.